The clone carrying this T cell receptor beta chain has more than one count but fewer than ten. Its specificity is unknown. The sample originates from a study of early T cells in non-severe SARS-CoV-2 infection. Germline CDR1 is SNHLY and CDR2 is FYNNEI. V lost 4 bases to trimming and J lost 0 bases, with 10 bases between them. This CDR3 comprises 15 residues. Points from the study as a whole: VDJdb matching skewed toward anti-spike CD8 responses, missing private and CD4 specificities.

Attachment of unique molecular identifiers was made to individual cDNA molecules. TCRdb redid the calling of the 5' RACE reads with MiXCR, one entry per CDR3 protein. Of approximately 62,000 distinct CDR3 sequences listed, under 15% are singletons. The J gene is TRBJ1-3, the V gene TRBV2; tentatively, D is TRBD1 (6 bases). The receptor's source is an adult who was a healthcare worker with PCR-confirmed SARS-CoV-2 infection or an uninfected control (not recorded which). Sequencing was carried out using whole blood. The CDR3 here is CASSVGQASGNTIYF. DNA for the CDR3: TGTGCCAGCAGTGTGGGACAAGCCTCTGGAAACACCATATATTTT.